This section outlines one T cell receptor beta chain sequence together with its context. This specimen belongs to a study of read filtering for tumor transcriptome and immune sequencing. In germline, CDR1 is LNHDA, CDR2 SQIVND (reference sequence). V gave up 5 bases and J gave up 6 bases, with 11 bases separating them. There are 13 residues in the CDR3. This library used around 0.4 ug RNA and molecular barcoded adaptors spanning alpha/delta and beta/gamma chains. One entry per CDR3 protein results from TCRdb running MiXCR on the reads. The data show some 130,000 distinct CDR3 sequences, 10% to 15% seen once.

The sample was a population of CD138-negative cells sorted from bone marrow. The sequence was obtained from a donor at least 40 years old with multiple myeloma. The chain couples TRBV19 to TRBJ1-5; D not resolved. The CDR3 bases are TGTGCCAGTAGTCCTCGTCGGCTTCAGCCCCAGCATTTT. It yields the protein CASSPRRLQPQHF.